What follows is one T cell receptor beta chain and its context. Its antigen is unknown. This entry belongs to a study of CD8 T cells in ankylosing spondylitis. Broader study findings: Roughly 8 highly homologous variants formed a TCR beta motif that appeared characteristic of ankylosing spondylitis blood.

Each CDR3 protein is one row after TCRdb ran MiXCR on the 5' RACE reads. The sample gives over 400,000 distinct CDR3 sequences, about 25% of which show up once; 0.89% is in the top ten. Looked up from germline, CDR1 is DFQATT and CDR2 is SNEGSKA (reference sequence). This CDR3 spans 14 amino acids. V gave up 8 bases and J gave up 2 bases, with 15 bases separating them. The sample consisted of blood, either unsorted or a sorted T cell fraction (not recorded which). The V and J genes are TRBV20-1 and TRBJ1-4; a weak D match, TRBD1 (6 bases). This sequence originates from a male donor with ankylosing spondylitis. DNA of the CDR3: TGCAGTATTGACTCCGGACAGACTAATGAAAAACTGTTTTTT. It encodes CSIDSGQTNEKLFF.